One sample yielded the 9 T cell receptor beta chains listed below, sequenced in a study of beta chain features in type 1 diabetes. Reverse transcribing all isolated RNA meant expressed TCRB transcripts were sequenced. The assay was immunoSEQ multiplex PCR, and TCRdb's table has in-frame clones only and misses some. This table has about 140,000 clones, over 8% appearing once. The sequencing input was central memory CD4+ T cells from blood. The origin of the receptors is a woman aged 40 to 50 in good health.

This clone has a handful of counts. This chain joins TRBV10-3 and TRBJ2-1; TRBD2 matches at 8 bases. CDR1 ENHRY and CDR2 SYGVKD come from the germline V gene. This CDR3 is built from 15 residues. The ends lost 0 bases at V and 7 bases at J; junction bases unmatched: 5. The CDR3 here is CAISESGAGGNEQFF. CDR3 bases: TGTGCCATCAGTGAGTCCGGCGCGGGGGGTAATGAGCAGTTCTTC.

This chain uses TRBV10-3 with TRBJ2-5; D may be TRBD1 (5 bases). Per germline, CDR1 ENHRY and CDR2 SYGVKD. V was shortened by 2 bases and J by 1 base, with 8 bases between the two germline ends. The CDR3 consists of 14 residues. CDR3 DNA: TGTGCCATCAGTGAGCCCAGGGTCCAAGAGACCCAGTACTTC. It codes for CAISEPRVQETQYF.

In its sample, this clone was seen a few times. This chain joins TRBV19 and TRBJ2-3, with 12 positions matching TRBD2. CDR1 is LNHDA, CDR2 SQIVND, per germline (reference sequence). Trimming at V came to 9 bases and at J to 2 bases, leaving 3 bases not matched to a gene. CDR3 length: 14 amino acids. The chain's CDR3 is CASRLAGDTDTQYF. CDR3 nucleotides: TGTGCCAGCCGACTAGCGGGAGACACAGATACGCAGTATTTT.

This chain links TRBV1 with TRBJ2-7; the D call in the table, TRBD1, was not verified against the DNA. TRBV1 has pseudogene status. The CDR3 extends over 13 amino acids. CDR3 sequence reads: CTSPGQGVYEQYF. CDR3 bases: TGCACCAGCCCGGGACAGGGGGTCTACGAGCAGTACTTC.

The rearrangement joins TRBV5-4 to TRBJ1-2; no reliable D call. The CDR3 is 15 residues long. Trimming cost V 2 bases and J 3 bases, with 14 bases left between them. In germline, CDR1 is SGHNT, CDR2 YYREEE (reference sequence). CDR3 amino acids: CASSLEWQEDYGYTF. CDR3 DNA: TGTGCCAGCAGCTTAGAGTGGCAGGAAGACTATGGCTACACCTTC.

CDR3 nucleotides: TGTGCCAGTAGTGTCGACAGTCCCTATGGCTACACCTTC. It encodes CASSVDSPYGYTF. The chain carries TRBV19 and TRBJ1-2; D might be TRBD1 (5 bases). V shed 5 bases and J shed 4 bases, with 11 bases lying between them. The CDR3 runs to 13 residues. Looked up from germline, CDR1 is LNHDA and CDR2 is SQIVND (reference sequence).

This clone was detected once. V and J are TRBV4-3 and TRBJ2-3; 13 positions agree with TRBD2. The CDR3 spans 15 residues. The germline gives CDR1 LGHNA, CDR2 YSLEER. V gave up 4 bases and J gave up 3 bases; unmatched junction bases: 1. CDR3 sequence reads: CASSPGLAGTDTQYF. CDR3 bases: TGCGCCAGCAGCCCGGGACTAGCGGGAACAGATACGCAGTATTTT.

This clone has just a few counts. The same CDR3 also results from other DNA sequences found in this sample. This chain links TRBV9 with TRBJ2-7; TRBD2 might be the D (5 bases). The CDR3 length is 16 residues. CDR1 and CDR2 (germline): SGDLS, YYNGEE. The V end lost 0 bases, the J end lost 6 bases, and 19 bases lay between the germline ends. The DNA for the CDR3 is TGTGCCAGCAGCGTAGATGGGGTCGGGGTGGAAGGCGAGCAGTACTTC. It translates to CASSVDGVGVEGEQYF.

The J gene is TRBJ1-5, the V gene TRBV6-7, with D tentatively TRBD1 (5 bases). TRBV6-7 is sorted into the ORF group, with uncertain function. The CDR3 sequence is 16 residues long. Trimming pared 4 bases from V and 3 bases from J, leaving 16 bases between. CDR3 amino acids: CASSSLVAGINQPQHF. The CDR3 DNA follows: TGTGCCAGCAGTTCCCTAGTCGCAGGGATCAATCAGCCCCAGCATTTT.